This T cell receptor beta chain was identified during a study of monozygotic twins with inflammatory bowel disease. Study-level results: Comparison of concordant versus discordant twins revealed no difference in repertoire similarity, possibly due to limited power.

Comments on this clonotype: Antigen specificity is unknown.

This CDR3 has 13 amino acids. From germline, CDR1 is SQVTM and CDR2 ANQGSEA. TCRdb re-called the 5' RACE reads and catalogs CDR3 proteins one per entry, DNA excluded. This repertoire includes just over 300,000 distinct CDR3 sequences. Sequencing was carried out using blood. The clonotype comes from a human donor with ulcerative colitis or Crohn's disease, or a healthy co-twin of an affected twin (not recorded which). The rearrangement links TRBV29-1 to TRBJ2-7. CDR3 region: CSVTPLMEYEQYF.